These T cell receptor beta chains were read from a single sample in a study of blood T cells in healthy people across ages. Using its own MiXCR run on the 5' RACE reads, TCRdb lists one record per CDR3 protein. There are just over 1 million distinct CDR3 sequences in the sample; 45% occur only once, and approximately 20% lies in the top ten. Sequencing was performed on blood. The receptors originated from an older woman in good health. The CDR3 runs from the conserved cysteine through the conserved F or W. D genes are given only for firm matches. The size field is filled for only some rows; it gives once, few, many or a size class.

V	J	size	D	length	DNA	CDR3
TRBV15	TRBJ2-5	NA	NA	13	TGTGCCACCAGCAGAGACCTACAAGAGACCCAGTACTTC	CATSRDLQETQYF
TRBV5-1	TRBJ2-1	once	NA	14	TGCGCCAGCAGTGGGGACCCGCCGGGGAATGAGCAGTTCTTC	CASSGDPPGNEQFF
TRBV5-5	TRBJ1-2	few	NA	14	TGTGCCAGCAGCTTGGCTTCGTGGAACTATGGCTACACCTTC	CASSLASWNYGYTF
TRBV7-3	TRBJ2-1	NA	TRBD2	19	TGTGCCAGCAGCTTCTCGGGACTAGCGGGTGCTAGCTCCTACAATGAGCAGTTCTTC	CASSFSGLAGASSYNEQFF
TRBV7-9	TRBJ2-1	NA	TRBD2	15	TGTGCCAGCAGCCCCGGACTAGCGTCCCGCAATGAGCAGTTCTTC	CASSPGLASRNEQFF
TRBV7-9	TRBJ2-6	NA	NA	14	TGTGCCAGCAGCTTAGCCGGTGGGGCCAACGTCCTGACTTTC	CASSLAGGANVLTF
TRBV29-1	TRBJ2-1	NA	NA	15	TGCAGCGTTCGCCCCCGGGATTCTTTGAGGGATGAGCAGTTCTTC	CSVRPRDSLRDEQFF
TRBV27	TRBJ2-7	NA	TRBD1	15	TGTGCCAGCAGTTTGATCGGCAGGGGGTCCTACGAGCAGTACTTC	CASSLIGRGSYEQYF
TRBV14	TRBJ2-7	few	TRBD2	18	TGTGCCAGCAGCCAAACTCCAAGTGGGGCTAGCGGGAGCTACGAGCAGTACTTC	CASSQTPSGASGSYEQYF
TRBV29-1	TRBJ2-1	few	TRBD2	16	TGCAGCGTTGTCCTGGCTAGCGGGAGGTTTTTAAATGAGCAGTTCTTC	CSVVLASGRFLNEQFF
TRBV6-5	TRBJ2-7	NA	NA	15	TGTGCCAGCAGTTACTCGCGGGGCAAAGCCTACGAGCAGTACTTC	CASSYSRGKAYEQYF
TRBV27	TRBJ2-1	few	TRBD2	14	TGTGCCAGCAGTGGGACTAGCGGGAGGTATGAGCAGTTCTTC	CASSGTSGRYEQFF
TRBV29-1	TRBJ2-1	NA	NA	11	TGCAGCGCCTTTGGGTCGCGGAAGCAGTTCTTC	CSAFGSRKQFF
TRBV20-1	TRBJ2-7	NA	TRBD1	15	TGCAGTGCTAAAACCGGGACAGGGGGCAAATACGAGCAGTACTTC	CSAKTGTGGKYEQYF
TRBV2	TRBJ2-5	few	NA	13	TGTGCCAGCAGTGGGGGAGGGGGAGAGACCCAGTACTTC	CASSGGGGETQYF
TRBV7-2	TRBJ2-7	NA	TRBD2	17	TGTGCCAGCAGCCCGCGGACTAGCGGGGCTAACCCCTACGAGCGGTACTTC	CASSPRTSGANPYERYF
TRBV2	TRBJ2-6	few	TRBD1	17	TGTGCCAGCACCAGGGACAGGGAACGTCTTGGGGCCAACGTCCTGACTTTC	CASTRDRERLGANVLTF
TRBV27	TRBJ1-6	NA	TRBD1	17	TGTGCCAGCAGAACCATCCGGGACAGGGACTATAATTCACCCCTCCACTTT	CASRTIRDRDYNSPLHF
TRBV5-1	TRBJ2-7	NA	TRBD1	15	TGCGCCAGCAGCATAGCCGGGACAGGGGGCGAGAAGCAGTACTTC	CASSIAGTGGEKQYF
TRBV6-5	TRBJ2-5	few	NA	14	TGTGCCAGCAGCTCACTAACAGCTCAAGAGACCCAGTACTTC	CASSSLTAQETQYF
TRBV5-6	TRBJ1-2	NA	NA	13	TGTGCCAGCAGCTTGCAAGGGTCCATGGACTACACCTTC	CASSLQGSMDYTF
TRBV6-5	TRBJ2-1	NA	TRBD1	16	TGTGCCAGCAGTCCATACACCGGGACAGGCTACAATGAGCAGTTCTTC	CASSPYTGTGYNEQFF
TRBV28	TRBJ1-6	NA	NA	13	TGTGCCAGCAGCTATCAGGGGAGTTCACCCCTCCACTTT	CASSYQGSSPLHF
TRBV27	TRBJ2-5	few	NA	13	TGTGCCAGCACCCAAAGGGGCAGCGGGACCCAGTACTTC	CASTQRGSGTQYF
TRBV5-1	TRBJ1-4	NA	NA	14	TGCGCCAGCAGCCCTCAGACTTCTAATGAAAAACTGTTTTTT	CASSPQTSNEKLFF
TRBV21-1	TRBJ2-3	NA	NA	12	TGTGCCAGCAGCAATAGCACAGATACGCAGTATTTT	CASSNSTDTQYF
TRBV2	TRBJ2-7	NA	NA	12	TGTGCCAGCATAGGCGGGATTAGCGAGCAGTACTTC	CASIGGISEQYF
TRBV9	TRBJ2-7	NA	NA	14	TGTGCCAGCAGCGTCGACTGGAGCTCCTACGAGCAGTACTTC	CASSVDWSSYEQYF
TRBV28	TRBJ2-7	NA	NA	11	TGTGCCAGCAGTTTAAAGAGCGAGCTGTACTTC	CASSLKSELYF
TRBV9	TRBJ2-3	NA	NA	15	TGTGCCAGCAGCGACGACCTAAGCCTCACAGATACGCAGTATTTT	CASSDDLSLTDTQYF
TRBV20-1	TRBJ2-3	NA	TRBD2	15	TGCAGTGCTAGAGGCGGTAGCGGGAGGTCGGATACGCAGTATTTT	CSARGGSGRSDTQYF
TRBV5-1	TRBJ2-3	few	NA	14	TGCGCCAGCAGCTCTCTTGCAAGCACAGATACGCAGTATTTT	CASSSLASTDTQYF
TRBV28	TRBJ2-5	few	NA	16	TGTGCCAGCAGTTTATCGGGGACGAGCTACCAAGAGACCCAGTACTTC	CASSLSGTSYQETQYF
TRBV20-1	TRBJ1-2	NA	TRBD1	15	TGCAGTGCAAGGCAGGGGGCACTTGTTAACTATGGCTACACCTTC	CSARQGALVNYGYTF
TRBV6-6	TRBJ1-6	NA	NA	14	TGTGCCAGCAGTTACGACGCAGGAAATTCACCCCTCCACTTT	CASSYDAGNSPLHF
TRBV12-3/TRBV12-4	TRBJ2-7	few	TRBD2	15	TGTGCCAGCAGTATAGCCGGGACTAGCTCCTACGAGCAGTACTTC	CASSIAGTSSYEQYF
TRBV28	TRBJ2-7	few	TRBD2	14	TGTGCCACCTCGAGACTAGCGGACTACAATGAGCAGTACTTC	CATSRLADYNEQYF
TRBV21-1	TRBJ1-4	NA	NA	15	TGTGCCAGCAGCAAATCAGGTGCAACTAATGAAAAACTGTTTTTT	CASSKSGATNEKLFF
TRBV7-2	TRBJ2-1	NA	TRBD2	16	TGTGCCAGCAGCTTAGACGCGGGAGTGACCTACAATGAGCAGTTCTTC	CASSLDAGVTYNEQFF
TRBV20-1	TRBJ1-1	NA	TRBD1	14	TGCAGTGCTCCTAAACAGGGGGCGAGCACTGAAGCTTTCTTT	CSAPKQGASTEAFF
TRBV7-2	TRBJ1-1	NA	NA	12	TGTGCCAGCAGCTTCCGAGGACTTTCGGCTTTCTTT	CASSFRGLSAFF
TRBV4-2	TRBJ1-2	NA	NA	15	TGTGCCAGCAGCCAAGATAGAGCGTGGGCTTATGGCTACACCTTC	CASSQDRAWAYGYTF
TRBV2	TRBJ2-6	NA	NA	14	TGTGCCAGCAACGACAGGTCTGGGGCCAACGTCCTGACTTTC	CASNDRSGANVLTF
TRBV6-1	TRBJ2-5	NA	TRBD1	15	TGTGCCAGCAGTGCTCGGACAGGGGGCCAGGGGACCCAGTACTTC	CASSARTGGQGTQYF
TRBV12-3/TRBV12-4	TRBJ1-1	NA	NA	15	TGTGCCAGCAGTTTAGGAACCAGGGCGAACACTGAAGCTTTCTTT	CASSLGTRANTEAFF
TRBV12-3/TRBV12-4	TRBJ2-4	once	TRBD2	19	TGTGCCAGCAGTTTAGGGACTAGCGGGATCCTGGCGGCCAAAAACATTCAGTACTTC	CASSLGTSGILAAKNIQYF
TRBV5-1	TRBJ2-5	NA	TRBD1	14	TGCGCCAGCAGCCCGGGACAGCACCAAGAGACCCAGTACTTC	CASSPGQHQETQYF
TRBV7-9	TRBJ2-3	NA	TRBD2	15	TGTGCCAGCAGCTTCCGTAGCGGGGGGCGAGATACGCAGTATTTT	CASSFRSGGRDTQYF
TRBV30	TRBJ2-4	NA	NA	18	TGTGCCTGGAGTGCCATGCTACAGGGCAACGAAGCCAAAAACATTCAGTACTTC	CAWSAMLQGNEAKNIQYF
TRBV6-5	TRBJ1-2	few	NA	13	TGTGCCAGCAGTTACGCGGGAAACTATGGCTACACCTTC	CASSYAGNYGYTF
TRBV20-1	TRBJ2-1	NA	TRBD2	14	TGCAGTGCTTTGGGACTACCTACCTACAATGAGCAGTTCTTC	CSALGLPTYNEQFF
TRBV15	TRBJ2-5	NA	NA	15	TGTGCCACCAGCAGAGAAAGGTCGGGGAGGGAGACCCAGTACTTC	CATSRERSGRETQYF
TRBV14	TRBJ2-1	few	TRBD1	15	TGTGCCAGCAGCCCGGGACAGGGGCCTTTGGATGAGCAGTTCTTC	CASSPGQGPLDEQFF
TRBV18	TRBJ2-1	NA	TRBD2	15	TGTGCCAGCTCACCTCGGACTAGCGAGAACAATGAGCAGTTCTTC	CASSPRTSENNEQFF